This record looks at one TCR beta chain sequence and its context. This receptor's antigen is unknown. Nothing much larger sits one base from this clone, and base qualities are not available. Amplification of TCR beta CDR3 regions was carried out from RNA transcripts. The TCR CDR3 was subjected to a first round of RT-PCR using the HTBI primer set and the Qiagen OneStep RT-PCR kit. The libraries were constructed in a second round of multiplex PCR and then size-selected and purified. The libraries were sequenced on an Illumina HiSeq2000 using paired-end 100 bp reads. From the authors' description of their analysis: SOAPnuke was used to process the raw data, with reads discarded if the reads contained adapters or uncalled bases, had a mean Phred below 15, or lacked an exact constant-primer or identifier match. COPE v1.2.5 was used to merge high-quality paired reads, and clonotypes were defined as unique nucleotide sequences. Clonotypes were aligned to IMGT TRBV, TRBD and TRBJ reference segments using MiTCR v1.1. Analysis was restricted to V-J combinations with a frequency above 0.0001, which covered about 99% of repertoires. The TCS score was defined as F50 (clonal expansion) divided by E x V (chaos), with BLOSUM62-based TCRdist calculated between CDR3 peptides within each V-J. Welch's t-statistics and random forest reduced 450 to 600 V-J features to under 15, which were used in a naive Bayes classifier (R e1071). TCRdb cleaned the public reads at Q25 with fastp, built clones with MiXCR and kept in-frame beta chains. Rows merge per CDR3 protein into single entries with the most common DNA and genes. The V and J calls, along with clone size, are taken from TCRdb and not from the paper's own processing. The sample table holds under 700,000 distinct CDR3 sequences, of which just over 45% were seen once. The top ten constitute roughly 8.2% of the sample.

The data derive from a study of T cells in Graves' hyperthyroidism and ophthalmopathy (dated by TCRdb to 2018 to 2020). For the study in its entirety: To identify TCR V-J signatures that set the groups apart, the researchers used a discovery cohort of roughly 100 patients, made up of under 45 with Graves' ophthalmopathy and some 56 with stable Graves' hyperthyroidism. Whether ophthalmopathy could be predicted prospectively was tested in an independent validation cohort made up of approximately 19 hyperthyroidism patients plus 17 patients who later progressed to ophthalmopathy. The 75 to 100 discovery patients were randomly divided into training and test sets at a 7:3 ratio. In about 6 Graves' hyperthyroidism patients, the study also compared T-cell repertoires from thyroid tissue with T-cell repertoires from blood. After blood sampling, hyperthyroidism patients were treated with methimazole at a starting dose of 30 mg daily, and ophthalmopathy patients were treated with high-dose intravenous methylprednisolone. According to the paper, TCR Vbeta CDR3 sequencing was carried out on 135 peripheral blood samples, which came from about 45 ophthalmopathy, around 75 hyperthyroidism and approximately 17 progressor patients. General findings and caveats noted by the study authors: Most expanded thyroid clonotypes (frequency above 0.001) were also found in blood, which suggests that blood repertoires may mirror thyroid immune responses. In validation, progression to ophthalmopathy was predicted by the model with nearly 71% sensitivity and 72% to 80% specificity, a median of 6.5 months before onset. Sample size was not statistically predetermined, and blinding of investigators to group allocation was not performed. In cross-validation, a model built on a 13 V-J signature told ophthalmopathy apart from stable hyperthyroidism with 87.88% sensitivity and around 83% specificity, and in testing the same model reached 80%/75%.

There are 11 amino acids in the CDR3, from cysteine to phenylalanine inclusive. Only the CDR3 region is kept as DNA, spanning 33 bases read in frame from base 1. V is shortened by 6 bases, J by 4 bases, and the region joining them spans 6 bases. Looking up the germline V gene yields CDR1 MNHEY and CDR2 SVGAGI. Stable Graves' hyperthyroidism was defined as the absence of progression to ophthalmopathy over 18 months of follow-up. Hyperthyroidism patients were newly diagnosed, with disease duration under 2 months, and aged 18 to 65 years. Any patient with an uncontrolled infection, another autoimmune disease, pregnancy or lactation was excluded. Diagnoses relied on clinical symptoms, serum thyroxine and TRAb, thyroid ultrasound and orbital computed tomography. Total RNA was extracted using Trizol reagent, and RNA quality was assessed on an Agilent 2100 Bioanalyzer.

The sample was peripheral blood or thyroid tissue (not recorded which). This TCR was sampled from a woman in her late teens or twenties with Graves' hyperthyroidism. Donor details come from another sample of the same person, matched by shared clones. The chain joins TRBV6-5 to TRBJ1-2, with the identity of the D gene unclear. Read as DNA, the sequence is TGTGCCAGCAGAAGCATCTATGGCTACACCTTC. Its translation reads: CASRSIYGYTF.